The subject of this entry is one TCR beta chain. Its antigen remains unknown. Trimming at V came to 6 bases and at J to 4 bases, leaving 7 bases not matched to a gene. This CDR3 has 14 residues. Germline V lookup: CDR1 ENHRY, CDR2 SYGVKD. This sample is drawn from a study of cytomegalovirus exposure and HLA in healthy donors. Study findings and constraints: Later analysis identified 15,000 to 20,000 TCR beta sequences associated with HLA alleles, using a false discovery rate threshold of 0.05.

PCR employed 60 Vbeta and 13 Jbeta primers. The method was immunoSEQ multiplex PCR; TCRdb's version includes in-frame clones alone and lacks a portion of them. Here the sample spans approximately 160,000 clones, roughly three quarters being singletons. The sample consisted of PBMCs. This clonotype was sampled from a woman in her forties or fifties in good health and CMV-seropositive. The chain uses TRBV10-3 and TRBJ2-7; 9 bases are shared with TRBD2. The CDR3 is CAIRRRGGRYEQYF. Written as DNA, the CDR3 is TGTGCCATCAGGAGGCGGGGGGGCCGTTACGAGCAGTACTTC.